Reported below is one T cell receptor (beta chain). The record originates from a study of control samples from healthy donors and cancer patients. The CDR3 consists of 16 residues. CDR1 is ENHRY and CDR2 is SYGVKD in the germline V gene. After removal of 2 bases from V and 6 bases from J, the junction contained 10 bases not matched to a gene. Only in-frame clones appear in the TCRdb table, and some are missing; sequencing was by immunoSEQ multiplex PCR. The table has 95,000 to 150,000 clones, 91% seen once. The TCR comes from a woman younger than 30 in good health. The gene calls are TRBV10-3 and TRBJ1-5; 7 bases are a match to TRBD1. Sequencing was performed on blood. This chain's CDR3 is CAISEALGDRTQPQHF. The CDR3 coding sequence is TGTGCCATCAGTGAGGCCCTGGGGGACAGAACTCAGCCCCAGCATTTT.